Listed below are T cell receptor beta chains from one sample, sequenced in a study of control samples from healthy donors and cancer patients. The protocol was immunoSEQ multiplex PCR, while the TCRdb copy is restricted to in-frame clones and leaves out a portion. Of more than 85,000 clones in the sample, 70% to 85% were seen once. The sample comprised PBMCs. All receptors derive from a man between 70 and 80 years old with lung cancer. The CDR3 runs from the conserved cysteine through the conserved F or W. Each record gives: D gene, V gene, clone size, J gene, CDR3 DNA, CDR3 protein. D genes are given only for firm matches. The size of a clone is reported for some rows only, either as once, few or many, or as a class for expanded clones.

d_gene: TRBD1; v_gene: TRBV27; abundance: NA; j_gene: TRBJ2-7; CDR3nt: TGTGCCAGCAGTCCGCGAGGGACAGTTTACGAGCAGTACTTC; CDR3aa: CASSPRGTVYEQYF
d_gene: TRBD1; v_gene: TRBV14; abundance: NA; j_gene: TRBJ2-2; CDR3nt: TGTGCCAGCAGCCAAGAAACGGGGACAGGGTTGGTCAGCGCCGGGGAGCTGTTTTTT; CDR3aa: CASSQETGTGLVSAGELFF
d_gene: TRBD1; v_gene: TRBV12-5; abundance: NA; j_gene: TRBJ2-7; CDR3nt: TGTGCTAGTGGTCCCGGGACAGGGTCATTTTACGAGCAGTACTTC; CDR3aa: CASGPGTGSFYEQYF
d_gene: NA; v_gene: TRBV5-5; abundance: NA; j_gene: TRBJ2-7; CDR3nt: TGTGCCAGCAGCTTGAGGAGCTCCTACGAGCAGTACTTC; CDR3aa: CASSLRSSYEQYF
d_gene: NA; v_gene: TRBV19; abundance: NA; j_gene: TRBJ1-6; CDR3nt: TGTGCCAGTAGCCAACAACCGGGTGGTTCACCCCTCCACTTT; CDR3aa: CASSQQPGGSPLHF
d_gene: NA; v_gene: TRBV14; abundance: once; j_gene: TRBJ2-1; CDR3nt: TGTGCCAGCAGCCGTCCCCGGTTGGGACACAATGAGCAGTTCTTC; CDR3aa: CASSRPRLGHNEQFF
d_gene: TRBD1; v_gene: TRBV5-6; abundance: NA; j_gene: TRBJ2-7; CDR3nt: TGTGCCAGCAGCCCTAACAACAGGGGACAGGCCTACGAGCAGTACTTC; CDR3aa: CASSPNNRGQAYEQYF
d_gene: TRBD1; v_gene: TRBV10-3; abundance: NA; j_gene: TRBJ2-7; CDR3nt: TGTGCCATCAGTGCTGGACAGGGGAGCTCCTACGAGCAGTACTTC; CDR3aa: CAISAGQGSSYEQYF
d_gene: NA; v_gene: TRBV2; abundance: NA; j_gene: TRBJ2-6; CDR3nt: TGTGCCAGCAGTGCAGGGCGCTCTGGGGCCAACGTCCTGACTTTC; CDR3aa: CASSAGRSGANVLTF
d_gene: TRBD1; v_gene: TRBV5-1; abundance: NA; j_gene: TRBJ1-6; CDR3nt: TGCGCCAGCAGCGGAGGGACAGCCGATAATTCACCCCTCCACTTT; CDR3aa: CASSGGTADNSPLHF
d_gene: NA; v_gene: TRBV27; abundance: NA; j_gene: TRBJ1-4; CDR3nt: TGTGCCAGCAGTTTGGGCTTATCAGTTAATGAAAAACTGTTTTTT; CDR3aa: CASSLGLSVNEKLFF
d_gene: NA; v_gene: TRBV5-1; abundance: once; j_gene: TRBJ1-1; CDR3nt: TGCGCCAGCAGCCCAAGACAGGAGATGAACACTGAAGCTTTCTTT; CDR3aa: CASSPRQEMNTEAFF
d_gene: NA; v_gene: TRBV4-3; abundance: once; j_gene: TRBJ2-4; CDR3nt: TGCGCCAGCAGCCAAGATTTCTGGGGTCTAGCCAAAAACATTCAGTACTTC; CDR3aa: CASSQDFWGLAKNIQYF
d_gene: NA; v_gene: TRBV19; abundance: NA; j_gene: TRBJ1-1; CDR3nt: TGTGCCAGTAGTATGGGGAAGATTGAAGCTTTCTTT; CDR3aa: CASSMGKIEAFF
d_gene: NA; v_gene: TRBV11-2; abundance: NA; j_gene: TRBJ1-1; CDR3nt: TGTGCCAGCAGCTTAGATCATGGGATGAACACTGAAGCTTTCTTT; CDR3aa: CASSLDHGMNTEAFF
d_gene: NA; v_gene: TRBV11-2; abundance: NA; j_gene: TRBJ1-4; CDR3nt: TGTGCCAGCAGCTTAGGGTTGGGGGCTGCTGGCTCGAGAGAAAAACTGTTTTTT; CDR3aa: CASSLGLGAAGSREKLFF
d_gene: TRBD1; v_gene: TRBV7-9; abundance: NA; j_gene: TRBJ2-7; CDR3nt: TGTGCCAGCAGCTTACATGGACAGGGGAGCAACGAGCAGTACTTC; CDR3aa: CASSLHGQGSNEQYF
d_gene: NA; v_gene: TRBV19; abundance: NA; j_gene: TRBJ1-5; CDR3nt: TGTGCCAGTAGTATAGTCGGCAGTTATCAGCCCCAGCATTTT; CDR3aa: CASSIVGSYQPQHF
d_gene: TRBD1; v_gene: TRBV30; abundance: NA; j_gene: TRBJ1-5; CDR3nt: TGTGCCTGGAGTCTCCGAGATGGGACAGATCCTAGGGCCCAGCATTTT; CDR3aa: CAWSLRDGTDPRAQHF
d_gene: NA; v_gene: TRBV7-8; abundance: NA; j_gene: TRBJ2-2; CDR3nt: TGTGCCAGCAGCTTAGATCAGGCTACCGGGGAGCTGTTTTTT; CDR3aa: CASSLDQATGELFF
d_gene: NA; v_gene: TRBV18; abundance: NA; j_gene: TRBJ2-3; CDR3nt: TGTGCCAGCTCACCAACGATATCTGCGGTGTCAGATACGCAGTATTTT; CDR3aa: CASSPTISAVSDTQYF
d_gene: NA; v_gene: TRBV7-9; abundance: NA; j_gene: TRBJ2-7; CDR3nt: TGTGCCAGCAGCCGCGAACAGGGATTCGTCTACGAGCAGTACTTC; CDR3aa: CASSREQGFVYEQYF
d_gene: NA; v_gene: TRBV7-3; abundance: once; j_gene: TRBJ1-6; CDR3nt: TGTGCCAGCAGCCCCGGGGTATTGAATTCACCCCTCCACTTT; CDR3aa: CASSPGVLNSPLHF
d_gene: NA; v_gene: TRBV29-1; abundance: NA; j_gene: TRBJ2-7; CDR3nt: TGCAGCGTTGAAGATCGGAGGGGCCGTTCCTACGAGCAGTACTTC; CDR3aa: CSVEDRRGRSYEQYF
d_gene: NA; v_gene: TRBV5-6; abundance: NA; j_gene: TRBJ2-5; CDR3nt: TGTGCCAGCAGCTTGAGGGGTCAAGAGACCCAGTACTTC; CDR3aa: CASSLRGQETQYF
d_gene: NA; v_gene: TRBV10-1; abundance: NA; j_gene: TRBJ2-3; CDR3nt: TGCGCCAGCAGTGACAGGGGAAGGGGAGATACGCAGTATTTT; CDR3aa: CASSDRGRGDTQYF
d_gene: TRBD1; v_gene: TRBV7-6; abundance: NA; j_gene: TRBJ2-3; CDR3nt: TGTGCCAGCAGACCGGGACAGGAGAGCACAGATACGCAGTATTTT; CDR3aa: CASRPGQESTDTQYF
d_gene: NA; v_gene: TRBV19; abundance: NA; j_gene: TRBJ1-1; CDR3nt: TGTGCCAGTAGTGTAAAGGGTGACACTGAAGCTTTCTTT; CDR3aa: CASSVKGDTEAFF
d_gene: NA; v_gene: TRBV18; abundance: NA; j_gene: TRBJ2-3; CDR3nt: TGTGCCAGCTCACCACAGGGCGGGGGCACAGATACGCAGTATTTT; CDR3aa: CASSPQGGGTDTQYF
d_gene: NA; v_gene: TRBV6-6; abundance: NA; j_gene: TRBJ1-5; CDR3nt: TGTGCCAGCACCACCCGCACAGGGACGGGCAATCAGCCCCAGCATTTT; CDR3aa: CASTTRTGTGNQPQHF
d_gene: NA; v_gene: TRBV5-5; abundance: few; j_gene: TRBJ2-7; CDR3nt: TGTGCCAGCAGCCCGGTTTTTGGGGGCTACGAGCAGTACTTC; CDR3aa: CASSPVFGGYEQYF
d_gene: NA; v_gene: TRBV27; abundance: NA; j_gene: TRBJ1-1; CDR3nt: TGTGCCAGCAGTCCCAAAGTCCAGATGAACACTGAAGCTTTCTTT; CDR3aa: CASSPKVQMNTEAFF
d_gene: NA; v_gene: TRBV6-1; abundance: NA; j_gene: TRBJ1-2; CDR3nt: TGTGCCAGCAGTGAAGGGTATGGCTACACCTTC; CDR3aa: CASSEGYGYTF
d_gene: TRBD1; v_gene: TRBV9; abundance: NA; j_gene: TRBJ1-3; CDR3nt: TGTGCCAGCAGCGGCGTCCCGGGACAGAGCTCTGGAAACACCATATATTTT; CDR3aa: CASSGVPGQSSGNTIYF
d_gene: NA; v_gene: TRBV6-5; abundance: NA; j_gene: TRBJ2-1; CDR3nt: TGTGCCAGCAGACGAAAGGGGGCCTACAATGAGCAGTTCTTC; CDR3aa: CASRRKGAYNEQFF
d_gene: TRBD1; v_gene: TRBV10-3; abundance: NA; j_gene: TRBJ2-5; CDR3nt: TGTGCCATCAGTGGAGGGACAGGGGGACGGCCTGAAGAGACCCAGTACTTC; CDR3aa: CAISGGTGGRPEETQYF
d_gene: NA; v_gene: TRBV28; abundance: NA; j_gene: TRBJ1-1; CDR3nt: TGTGCCAGCAGTCCATGGGGGGGGACCAACACTGAAGCTTTCTTT; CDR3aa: CASSPWGGTNTEAFF
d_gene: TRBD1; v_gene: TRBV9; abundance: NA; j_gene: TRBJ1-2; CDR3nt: TGTGCCAGCAGCGTAGTCGGAACAGGGGGGAATGGCTACACCTTC; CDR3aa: CASSVVGTGGNGYTF
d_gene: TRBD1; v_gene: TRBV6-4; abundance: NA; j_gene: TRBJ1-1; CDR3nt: TGTGCCAGCAGCGTGGACAGGGGCACTGAAGCTTTCTTT; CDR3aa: CASSVDRGTEAFF
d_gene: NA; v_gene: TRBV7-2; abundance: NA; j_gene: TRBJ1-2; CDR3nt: TGTGCCAGCAGCCCACCCCTCGGGGTCGGAAACTATGGCTACACCTTC; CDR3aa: CASSPPLGVGNYGYTF
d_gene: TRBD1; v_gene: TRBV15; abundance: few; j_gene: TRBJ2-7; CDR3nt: TGTGCCACCAGCAGAGAACGGGGACAGGGGGCCTACGAGCAGTACTTC; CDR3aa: CATSRERGQGAYEQYF
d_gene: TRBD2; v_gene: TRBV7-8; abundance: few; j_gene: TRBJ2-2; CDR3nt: TGTGCCAGCAGCTTAGGGGGACTAGCGGGGGACTACACCGGGGAGCTGTTTTTT; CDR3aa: CASSLGGLAGDYTGELFF
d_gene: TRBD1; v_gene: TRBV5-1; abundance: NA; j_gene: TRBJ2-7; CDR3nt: TGCGCCAGCAGCTTGGGACAGGGGGCCTACGAGCAGTACTTC; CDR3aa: CASSLGQGAYEQYF
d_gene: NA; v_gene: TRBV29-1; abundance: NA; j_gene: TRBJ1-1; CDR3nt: TGCAGCGTCAACGGGGTTTTCACTGAAGCTTTCTTT; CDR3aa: CSVNGVFTEAFF
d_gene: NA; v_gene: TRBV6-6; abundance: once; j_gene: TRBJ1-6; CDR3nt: TGTGCCAGCAGTTACCTCGAAGCGGTGGCGGATTCACCCCTCCACTTT; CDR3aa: CASSYLEAVADSPLHF
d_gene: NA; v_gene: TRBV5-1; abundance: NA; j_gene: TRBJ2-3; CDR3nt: TGCGCCAGCAGCAAGGACACCGCTGGCACAGATACGCAGTATTTT; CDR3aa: CASSKDTAGTDTQYF
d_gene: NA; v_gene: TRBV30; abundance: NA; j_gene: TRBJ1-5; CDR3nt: TGTGCCTGGAGTTCCCCGGGACAATATCAGCCCCAGCATTTT; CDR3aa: CAWSSPGQYQPQHF
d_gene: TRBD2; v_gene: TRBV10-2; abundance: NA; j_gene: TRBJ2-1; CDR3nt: TGCGCCAGCAGTTTACGACAGCGGGAGGATGAGCAGTTCTTC; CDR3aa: CASSLRQREDEQFF
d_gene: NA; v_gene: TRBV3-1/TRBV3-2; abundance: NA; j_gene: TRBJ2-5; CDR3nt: TGTGCCAGCAGCCAAGACGGAGGGAGGGGGCAAGAGACCCAGTACTTC; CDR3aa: CASSQDGGRGQETQYF